Detailed here is one T cell receptor (beta chain). What antigen it recognizes has not been identified. No base-level quality is on record; no much larger clone is a single base apart. This record belongs to a study of T cell repertoires in cytomegalovirus infection (dated 2019 in TCRdb). For the wider study: Peptide stimulations targeted recently identified HLA-C-restricted CMV epitopes, whose presentation resists viral immunomodulation, together with well-studied HLA-B-restricted epitopes. Donor HLA type was relevant to the analysis, as public TCR beta signatures indicated carriage of CMV infection together with the matching HLA type. The study at large found these results: Carriers of CMV infection plus the relevant HLA type were discriminated by the cumulative frequency of public TCR beta family members in the study cohort and in an independent roughly 370-donor cohort. The ex vivo response was dominated by HLA-C-restricted CMV-specific TCR beta clonotypes, which also provided the single most frequent clonotype in two of eight donors.

The treatment or condition label on this specimen signifies: in vitro stimulation with specific CMV peptide epitopes to enrich CMV-specific T cells. TCRdb lists the instrument as Illumina HiSeq 1500. TCRdb reworked the public reads: Q25 trimming with fastp, MiXCR clone assembly, productive beta chains retained. Rows matching on CDR3 protein sequence are summarized as one entry with the most common DNA and genes. For this sample there are approximately 730,000 distinct CDR3 sequences; 33% appear just once. Around a sixth of the sample is held by the ten biggest clonotypes. The germline V gene gives CDR1 as SNHLY and CDR2 as FYNNEI. V loses 7 bases, J loses 2 bases, and the germline ends lie 12 bases apart. CDR3 length: 13 amino acids, cysteine to phenylalanine. The DNA shown is the 39-base CDR3, in frame from base 1.

The chain is encoded by TRBV2 joined to TRBJ2-7; matching of 5 bases hints at TRBD2 as the D gene. Source: cultured PBMCs, taken from culture after CMV antigen stimulation. The origin of this receptor is a human donor in good health (CMV status not recorded). Some clones in this sample may be carry-over from other donors' samples. The CDR3 loop reads CASNLADAYEQYF. The base sequence is TGTGCCAGCAACCTAGCAGACGCCTACGAGCAGTACTTC.